What follows describes a single T cell receptor beta chain. This record comes from a study of blood T cell repertoires in COVID-19. Across the whole study: Acute and convalescent COVID-19 specimens originated in the United States, Italy and Spain.

Participants had their cohort set by participant-reported clinical history. The CDR3 has 19 amino acids. The trim removed 1 base at V and 0 bases at J, leaving 5 bases unmatched. Germline V gene data show CDR1 as MDHEN and CDR2 as SYDVKM. The assay was immunoSEQ multiplex PCR, and TCRdb's table has in-frame clones only and misses some. This table has 300,000 to 450,000 clones, around nine tenths appearing once. The V gene is TRBV28, the J gene TRBJ2-1; 14 bases align to TRBD2. Sequencing input: PBMCs or T cells enriched from blood (not recorded which). The origin of this receptor is a woman aged 30 to 39 who had been exposed to COVID-19. The CDR3 sequence: CASSLSLGLAGGSYNEQFF. The CDR3 bases are TGTGCCAGCAGTTTATCCCTCGGACTAGCGGGAGGCTCCTACAATGAGCAGTTCTTC.